This T cell receptor beta chain derives from a study of blood T cell repertoires in COVID-19. Whole-study context: Some COVID-19 samples were acute and others convalescent; all came from the United States, Italy and Spain. Sources were T cells, B-cell-depleted T cells, or PBMCs; the material itself was cDNA or gDNA.

Deletions cut 4 bases from V and 0 bases from J, with 10 bases between. CDR1 is SNHLY, CDR2 FYNNEI, per germline. This CDR3 contains 15 residues. Authors' methods: Amplification of reference gene primers provided the estimated nucleated cell counts. This table comes from immunoSEQ multiplex PCR, and its TCRdb copy is limited to in-frame clones, with some not included. V and J calls and clone size come straight from that table; D and trimming were deduced from the DNA. This table has hundreds of thousands of clones, more than 85% appearing once. The source is a human donor in a cohort sampled during active COVID-19. The sequenced sample was peripheral blood. The chain employs TRBV2 and TRBJ2-4; tentative D call: TRBD2 (5 bases). The CDR3 spells CASSAPAAAKNIQYF. The CDR3 DNA sequence: TGTGCCAGCAGTGCCCCAGCGGCAGCCAAAAACATTCAGTACTTC.